This T cell receptor beta chain was found in a study of a mutant IDH1 vaccine in newly diagnosed glioma. Study-level information: Of the patients given treatment, approximately 60% were male and approximately 40% were female, and a mean age of around 38 years was recorded. In the visit schedule, V12 fell in week 35, while V13 fell in week 47. Study observations and caveats: Most patients, around 93%, showed vaccine-induced immune responses.

Time point meaning: week 47, end of study. Topical imiquimod was applied with each vaccine dose, which held 300 ug of mutant IDH1 20-mer peptide. Tumors from donors were new WHO grade 3 or 4 IDH1-mutant astrocytomas with ATRX loss. Method: immunoSEQ multiplex PCR; TCRdb's copy keeps in-frame clones and lacks some. The repertoire consists of tens of thousands of clones, with approximately 86% occurring once and the leading ten covering 18%. Remarks on this clone: Antigen: not known.

The TCR originated in a man between 18 and 35 years old with glioma. Some clones in this sample may be carry-over from other donors' samples. This specimen consisted of PBMCs, obtained from a glioma patient whose treatment included an IDH1 peptide vaccine.

The DNA for the CDR3 is TGTGCCAGCACCAAGGACATTAGCAATCAGCCCCAGCATTTT. This translates into CASTKDISNQPQHF. The chain has TRBV2 and TRBJ1-5; the D gene is possibly TRBD1 (5 bases). This CDR3 is 14 amino acids long. The V gene's germline CDR1 is SNHLY and CDR2 FYNNEI. Trimming took 7 bases from V and 0 from J, leaving 10 bases between them.